This T cell receptor (beta chain) derives from a study of CD8 T cells in Susac syndrome. RNA, at about 0.45 to 1 ug, was reverse transcribed with random hexamers. TCR beta CDR3 was amplified by immunoSEQ covering 54 Vbeta and 13 Jbeta. TCRdb re-called the immunoSEQ multiplex PCR reads through MiXCR, storing one row per CDR3 protein. The sample lists approximately 110,000 distinct CDR3 sequences, around 95% seen once, with over 0.07% in the top ten. CD8+ and CD4+ T cells from blood underwent TCR beta sequencing. FACS enriched CD8+ TEMRA cells, while bulk CD8+ and CD4+ were negatively isolated. The CDR3 is 12 amino acids. Germline V gives CDR1 MNHEY, CDR2 SVGEGT. V was shortened by 7 bases and J by 2 bases, with 6 bases between the two germline ends.

Material: CD4+ T cells from PBMCs. The chain joins TRBV6-2 or TRBV6-3 to TRBJ2-1, with D perhaps matching TRBD2 (5 bases). The sequence came from a human donor in good health. The CDR3 DNA reads TGTGCCAGCAATAGCGCCTACAATGAGCAGTTCTTC. Its protein product is CASNSAYNEQFF.